This T cell receptor beta chain was identified in a study of T cells in Graves' hyperthyroidism and ophthalmopathy. The CDR3 sequence is 16 residues long. From germline, CDR1 is DFQATT and CDR2 SNEGSKA (reference sequence). The J segment lost 10 bases and the V segment lost 6 bases, leaving 17 bases of the junction unmatched. The sample holds a few counts of this clonotype. Subjects with ophthalmopathy showed a Clinical Activity Score no lower than 3, a NOSPECS grade no lower than 4, and a duration shorter than 3 months. Clinicians diagnosed patients from clinical symptoms, serum thyroxine and TRAb, thyroid ultrasound and orbital computed tomography. Authors of the study amplified TCR beta CDR3 regions from RNA transcripts. First-round RT-PCR targeting the TCR CDR3 was performed with the HTBI primer set. TCRdb passed the multiplex PCR reads through MiXCR, listing each CDR3 protein once. The sample includes about 600,000 distinct CDR3 sequences, 15% to 20% of them seen just once.

Sequencing was carried out using blood. The chain carries TRBV20-1 and TRBJ2-1; 11 bases match TRBD2. The TCR sequence derives from a middle-aged woman with Graves' ophthalmopathy. CDR3 loop: CSATGTSGPSVVEQFF. For the CDR3, the DNA is TGCAGTGCCACCGGGACTAGCGGTCCCTCAGTGGTGGAGCAGTTCTTC.